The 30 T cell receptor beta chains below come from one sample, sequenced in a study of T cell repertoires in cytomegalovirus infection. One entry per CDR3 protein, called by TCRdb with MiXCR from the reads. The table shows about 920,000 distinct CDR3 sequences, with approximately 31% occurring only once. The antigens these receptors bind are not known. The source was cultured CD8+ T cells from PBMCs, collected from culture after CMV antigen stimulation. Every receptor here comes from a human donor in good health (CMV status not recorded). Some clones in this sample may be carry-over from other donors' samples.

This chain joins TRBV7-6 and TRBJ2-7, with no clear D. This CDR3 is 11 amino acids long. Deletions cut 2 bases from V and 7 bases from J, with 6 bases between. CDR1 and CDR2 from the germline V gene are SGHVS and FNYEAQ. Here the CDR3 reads CASSLSSEQYF. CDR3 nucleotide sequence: TGTGCCAGCAGCTTAAGCTCGGAGCAGTACTTC.

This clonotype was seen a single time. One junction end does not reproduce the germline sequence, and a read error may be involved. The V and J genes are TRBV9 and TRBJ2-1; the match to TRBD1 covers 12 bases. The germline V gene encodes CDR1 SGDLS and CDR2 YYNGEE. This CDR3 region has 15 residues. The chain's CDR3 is CVSRGGGQGAYEQFF. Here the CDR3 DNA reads TGTGTCAGCAGGGGAGGGGGACAGGGGGCGTATGAGCAGTTCTTC.

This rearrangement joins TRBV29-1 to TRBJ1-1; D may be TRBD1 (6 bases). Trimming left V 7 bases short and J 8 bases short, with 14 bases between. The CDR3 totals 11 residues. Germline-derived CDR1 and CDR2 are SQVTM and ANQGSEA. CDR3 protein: CSAGRGQEAFF. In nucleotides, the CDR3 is TGCAGCGCAGGACGGGGACAAGAAGCTTTCTTT. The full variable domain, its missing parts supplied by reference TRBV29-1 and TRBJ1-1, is SAVISQKPSRDICQRGTSLTIQCQVDSQVTMMFWYRQQPGQSLTLIATANQGSEATYESGFVIDKFPISRPNLTFSTLTVSNMSPEDSSIYLCSAGRGQEAFFGQGTRLTVV.

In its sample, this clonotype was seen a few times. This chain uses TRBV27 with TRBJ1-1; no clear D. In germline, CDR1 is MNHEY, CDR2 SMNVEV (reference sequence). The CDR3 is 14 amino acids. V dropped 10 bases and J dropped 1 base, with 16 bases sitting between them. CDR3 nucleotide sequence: TGTGCCACCCTGGCTGGGTTCGGGAACACTGAAGCTTTCTTT. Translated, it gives CATLAGFGNTEAFF.

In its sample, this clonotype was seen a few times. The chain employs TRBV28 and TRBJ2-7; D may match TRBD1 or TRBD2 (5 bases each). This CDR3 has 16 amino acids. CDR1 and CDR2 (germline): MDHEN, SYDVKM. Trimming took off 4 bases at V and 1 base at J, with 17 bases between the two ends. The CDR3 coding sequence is TGTGCCAGCAGTTCTCTCCGGGACGGGGATTCCTACGAGCAGTACGTC. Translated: CASSSLRDGDSYEQYV.

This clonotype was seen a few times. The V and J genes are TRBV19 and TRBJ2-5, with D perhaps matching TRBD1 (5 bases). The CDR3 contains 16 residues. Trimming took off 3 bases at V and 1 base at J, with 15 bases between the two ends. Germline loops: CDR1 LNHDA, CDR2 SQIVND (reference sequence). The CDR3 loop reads CASSMGSTVVQETQYF. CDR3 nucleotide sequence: TGTGCCAGTAGTATGGGCTCGACAGTCGTCCAAGAGACCCAGTACTTC.

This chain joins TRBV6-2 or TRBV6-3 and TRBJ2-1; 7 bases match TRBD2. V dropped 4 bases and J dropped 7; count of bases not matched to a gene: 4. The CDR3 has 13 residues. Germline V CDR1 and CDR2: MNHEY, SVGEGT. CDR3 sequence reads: CASSSGRRNEQFF. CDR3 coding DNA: TGTGCCAGCAGTTCCGGGAGGCGGAATGAGCAGTTCTTC.

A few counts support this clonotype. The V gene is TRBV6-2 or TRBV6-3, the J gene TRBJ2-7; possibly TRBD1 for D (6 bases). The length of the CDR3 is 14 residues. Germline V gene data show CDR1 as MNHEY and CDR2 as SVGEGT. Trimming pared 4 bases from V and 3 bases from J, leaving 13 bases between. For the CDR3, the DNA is TGTGCCAGCAGTTGGGGGCCGGGCAACTACGAGCAGTACGTC. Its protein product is CASSWGPGNYEQYV.

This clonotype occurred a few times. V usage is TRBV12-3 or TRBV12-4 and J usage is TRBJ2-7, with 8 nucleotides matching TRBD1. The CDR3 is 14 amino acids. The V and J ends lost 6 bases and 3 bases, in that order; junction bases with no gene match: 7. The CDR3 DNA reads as TGTGCCAGCAGAGCCGGGACAGGAATCTACGAGCAGTACTTC. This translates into CASRAGTGIYEQYF.

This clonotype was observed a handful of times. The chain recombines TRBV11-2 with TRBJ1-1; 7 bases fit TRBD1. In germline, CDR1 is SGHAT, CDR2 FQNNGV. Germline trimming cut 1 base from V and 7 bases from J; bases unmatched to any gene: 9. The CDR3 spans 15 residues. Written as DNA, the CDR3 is TGTGCCAGCAGCTTAGCATTGCAGGGGGGGGGTGAAGCTTTCTTT. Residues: CASSLALQGGGEAFF.

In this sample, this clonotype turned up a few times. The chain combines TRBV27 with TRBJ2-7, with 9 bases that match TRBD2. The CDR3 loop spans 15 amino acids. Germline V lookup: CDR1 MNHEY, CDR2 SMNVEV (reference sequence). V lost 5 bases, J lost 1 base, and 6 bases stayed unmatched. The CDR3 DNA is TGTGCCAGCAGTATTAGCGGGGGTCTGTCCTACGAGCAGTACTTC. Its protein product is CASSISGGLSYEQYF.

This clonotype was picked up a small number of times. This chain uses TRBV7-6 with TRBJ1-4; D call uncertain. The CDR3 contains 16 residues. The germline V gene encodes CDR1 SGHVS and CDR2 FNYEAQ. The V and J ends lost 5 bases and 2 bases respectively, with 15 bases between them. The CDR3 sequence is CASSASRGFTNEKLFF. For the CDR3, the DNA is TGTGCCAGCAGCGCCTCCCGCGGGTTCACTAATGAAAAACTGTTTTTT.

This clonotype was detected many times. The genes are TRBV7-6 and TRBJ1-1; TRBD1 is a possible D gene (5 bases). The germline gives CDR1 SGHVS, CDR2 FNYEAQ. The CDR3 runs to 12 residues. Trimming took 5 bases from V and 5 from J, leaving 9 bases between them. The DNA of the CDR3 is TGTGCCAGCAGCGGGACTGGTACTGAAGCTTTCTTT. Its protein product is CASSGTGTEAFF.

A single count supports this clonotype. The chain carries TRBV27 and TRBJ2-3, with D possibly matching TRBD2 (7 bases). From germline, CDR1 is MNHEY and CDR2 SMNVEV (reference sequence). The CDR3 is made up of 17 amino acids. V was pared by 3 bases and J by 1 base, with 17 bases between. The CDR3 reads CASSFWGGASGTDTQYF. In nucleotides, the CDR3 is TGTGCCAGCAGTTTTTGGGGGGGGGCCTCAGGCACAGATACGCAGTATTTT.

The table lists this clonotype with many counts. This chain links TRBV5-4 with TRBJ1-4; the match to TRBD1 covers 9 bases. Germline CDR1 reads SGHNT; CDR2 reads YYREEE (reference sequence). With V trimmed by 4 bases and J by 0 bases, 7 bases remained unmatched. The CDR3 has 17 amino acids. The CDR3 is CASSPSRQGATNEKLFF. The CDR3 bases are TGTGCCAGCAGCCCGTCGAGACAGGGGGCAACTAATGAAAAACTGTTTTTT.

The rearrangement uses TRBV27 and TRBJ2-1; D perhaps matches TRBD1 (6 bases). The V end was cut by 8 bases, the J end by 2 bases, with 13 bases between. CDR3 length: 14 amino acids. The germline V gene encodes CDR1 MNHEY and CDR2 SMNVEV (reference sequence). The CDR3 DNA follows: TGTGCCAGCGGCCTGGACAGTACCTACAATGAGCAGTTCTTC. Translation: CASGLDSTYNEQFF.

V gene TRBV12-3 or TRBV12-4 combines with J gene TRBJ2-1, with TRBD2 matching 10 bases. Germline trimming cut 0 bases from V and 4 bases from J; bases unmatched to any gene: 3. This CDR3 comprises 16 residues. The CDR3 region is CASSLAWTSGYNEQFF. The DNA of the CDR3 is TGTGCCAGCAGTTTAGCGTGGACTAGCGGTTACAATGAGCAGTTCTTC.

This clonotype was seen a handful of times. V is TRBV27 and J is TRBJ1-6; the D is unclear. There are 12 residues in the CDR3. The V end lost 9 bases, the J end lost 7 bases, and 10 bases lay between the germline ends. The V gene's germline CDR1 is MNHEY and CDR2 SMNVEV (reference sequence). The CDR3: CASGRVNSPLHF. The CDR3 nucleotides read TGTGCCAGTGGACGGGTGAATTCACCCCTCCACTTT.

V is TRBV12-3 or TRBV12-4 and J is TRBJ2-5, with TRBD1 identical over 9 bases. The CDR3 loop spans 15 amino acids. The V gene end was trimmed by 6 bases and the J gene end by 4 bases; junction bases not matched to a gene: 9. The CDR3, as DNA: TGTGCCAGCAGAAGCTTGGGACAGGGAGGAGAGACCCAGTACTTC. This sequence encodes CASRSLGQGGETQYF.

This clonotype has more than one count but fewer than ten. The CDR3 loop is CSAPTSGGVYEQYF. CDR3 sequence (DNA): TGCAGTGCACCCACTAGCGGGGGGGTATACGAGCAGTACTTC. The chain joins TRBV20-1 to TRBJ2-7, with TRBD2 matching 13 bases. The CDR3 consists of 14 residues. V dropped 6 bases and J dropped 4; count of bases not matched to a gene: 6. In germline, CDR1 is DFQATT, CDR2 SNEGSKA (reference sequence).

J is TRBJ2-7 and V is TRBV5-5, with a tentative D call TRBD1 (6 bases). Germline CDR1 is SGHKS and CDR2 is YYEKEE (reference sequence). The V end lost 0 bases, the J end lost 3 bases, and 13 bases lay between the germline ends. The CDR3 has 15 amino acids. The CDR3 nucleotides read TGTGCCAGCAGCTTGGCCCTAGACAGGATCTACGAGCAGTACGTC. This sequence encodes CASSLALDRIYEQYV.

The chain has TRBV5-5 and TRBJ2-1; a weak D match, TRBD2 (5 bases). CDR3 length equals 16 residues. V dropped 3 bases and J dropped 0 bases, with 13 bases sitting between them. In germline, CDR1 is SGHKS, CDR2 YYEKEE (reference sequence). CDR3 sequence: CASSYFVDYSYNEQFF. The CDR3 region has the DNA TGTGCCAGCAGCTACTTTGTTGACTACTCCTACAATGAGCAGTTCTTC.

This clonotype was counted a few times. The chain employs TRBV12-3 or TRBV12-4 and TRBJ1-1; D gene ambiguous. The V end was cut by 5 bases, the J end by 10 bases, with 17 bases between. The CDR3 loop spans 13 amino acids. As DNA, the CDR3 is TGTGCCAGCAGTCCCCTTGGCCCGACGGTAGCTTTCTTT. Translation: CASSPLGPTVAFF.

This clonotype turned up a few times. The CDR3 bases are TGTGCCACCAGTGATCCAGGTAGCTCTGGAAACACCATATATTTT. Translated: CATSDPGSSGNTIYF. The chain combines TRBV24-1 with TRBJ1-3, with D unresolved. The CDR3 is 15 residues long. Germline CDR1 reads KGHDR; CDR2 reads SFDVKD. Between the trimmed V and J ends, which lost 3 bases and 0 bases, there was a span of 8 bases.

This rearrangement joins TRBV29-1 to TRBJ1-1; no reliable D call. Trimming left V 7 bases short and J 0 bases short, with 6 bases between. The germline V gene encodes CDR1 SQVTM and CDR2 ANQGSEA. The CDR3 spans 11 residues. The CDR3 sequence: CSAGLNTEAFF. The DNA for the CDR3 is TGCAGCGCTGGGTTGAACACTGAAGCTTTCTTT.

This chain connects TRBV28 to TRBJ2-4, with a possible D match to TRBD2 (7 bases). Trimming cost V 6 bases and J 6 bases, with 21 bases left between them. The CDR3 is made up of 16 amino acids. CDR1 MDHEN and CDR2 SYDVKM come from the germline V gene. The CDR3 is CASSSPQGRGRNIQYF. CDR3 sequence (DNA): TGTGCCAGCAGCTCACCTCAGGGGAGGGGAAGAAACATTCAGTACTTC.

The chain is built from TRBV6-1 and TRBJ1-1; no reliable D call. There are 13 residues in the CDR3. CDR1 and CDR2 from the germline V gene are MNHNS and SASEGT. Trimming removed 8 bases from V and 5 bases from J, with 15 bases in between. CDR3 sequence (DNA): TGTGCCAGCCCTTCAAATGGGTGGACTGAAGCTTTCTTT. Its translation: CASPSNGWTEAFF.

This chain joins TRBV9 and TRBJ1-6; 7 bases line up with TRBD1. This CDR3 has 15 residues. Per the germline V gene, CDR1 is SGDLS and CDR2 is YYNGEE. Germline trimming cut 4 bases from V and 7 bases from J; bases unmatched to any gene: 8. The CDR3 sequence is CASSPQTGRNSPLHF. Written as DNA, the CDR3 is TGTGCCAGCAGCCCTCAGACAGGGAGGAATTCACCCCTCCACTTT.

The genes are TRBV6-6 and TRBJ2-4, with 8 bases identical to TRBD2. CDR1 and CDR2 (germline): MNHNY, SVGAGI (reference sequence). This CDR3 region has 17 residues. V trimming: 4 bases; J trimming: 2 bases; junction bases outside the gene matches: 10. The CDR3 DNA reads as TGTGCCAGCAGTTCCCTAAGGGCGGGGGGCCCCAAAAACATTCAGTACTTC. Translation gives CASSSLRAGGPKNIQYF.

DNA for the CDR3: TGTGCCAGCGGTGACTTTTACTCTGGAAACACCATATATTTT. As protein: CASGDFYSGNTIYF. V and J are TRBV28 and TRBJ1-3; D is unclear. Germline V gene sequence: CDR1 MDHEN, CDR2 SYDVKM. This CDR3 has 14 residues. Trimming removed 8 bases from V and 0 bases from J, with 11 bases in between.